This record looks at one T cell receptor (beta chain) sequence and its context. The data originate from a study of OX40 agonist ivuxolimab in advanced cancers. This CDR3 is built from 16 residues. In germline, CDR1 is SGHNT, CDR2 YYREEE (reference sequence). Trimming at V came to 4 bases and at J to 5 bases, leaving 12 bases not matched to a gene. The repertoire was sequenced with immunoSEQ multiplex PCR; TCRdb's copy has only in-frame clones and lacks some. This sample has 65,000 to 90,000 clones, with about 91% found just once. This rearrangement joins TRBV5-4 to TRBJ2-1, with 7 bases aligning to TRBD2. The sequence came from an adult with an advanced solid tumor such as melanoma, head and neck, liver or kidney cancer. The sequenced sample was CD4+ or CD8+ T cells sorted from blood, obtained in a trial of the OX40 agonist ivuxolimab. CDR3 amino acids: CASSPLRGVFNNEQFF. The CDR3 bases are TGTGCCAGCAGCCCTCTACGGGGGGTTTTCAACAATGAGCAGTTCTTC.